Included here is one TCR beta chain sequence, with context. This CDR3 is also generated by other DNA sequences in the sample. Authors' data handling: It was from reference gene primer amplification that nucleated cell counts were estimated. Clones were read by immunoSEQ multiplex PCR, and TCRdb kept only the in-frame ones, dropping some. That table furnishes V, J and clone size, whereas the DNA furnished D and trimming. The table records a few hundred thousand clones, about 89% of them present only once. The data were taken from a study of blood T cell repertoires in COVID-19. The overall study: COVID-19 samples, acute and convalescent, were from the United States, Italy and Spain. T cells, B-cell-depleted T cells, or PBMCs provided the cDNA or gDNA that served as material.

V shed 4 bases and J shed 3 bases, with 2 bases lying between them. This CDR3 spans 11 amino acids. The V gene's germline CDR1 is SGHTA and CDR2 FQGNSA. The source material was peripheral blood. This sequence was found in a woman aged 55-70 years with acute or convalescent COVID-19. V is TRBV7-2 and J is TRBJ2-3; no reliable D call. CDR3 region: CASSSTDTQYF. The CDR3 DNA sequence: TGTGCCAGCAGCTCAACAGATACGCAGTATTTT.